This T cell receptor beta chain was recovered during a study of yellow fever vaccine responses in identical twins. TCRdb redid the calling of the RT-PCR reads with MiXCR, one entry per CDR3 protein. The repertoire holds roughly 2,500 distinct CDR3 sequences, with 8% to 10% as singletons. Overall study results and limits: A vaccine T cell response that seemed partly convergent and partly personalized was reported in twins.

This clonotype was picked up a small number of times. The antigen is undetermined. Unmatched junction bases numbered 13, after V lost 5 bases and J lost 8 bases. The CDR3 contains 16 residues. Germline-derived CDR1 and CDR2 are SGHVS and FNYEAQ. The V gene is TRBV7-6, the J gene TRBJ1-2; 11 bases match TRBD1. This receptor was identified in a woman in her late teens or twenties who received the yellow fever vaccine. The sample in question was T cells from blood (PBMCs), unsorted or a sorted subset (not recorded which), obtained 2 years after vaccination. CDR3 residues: CASSPDAGTGGGGYTF. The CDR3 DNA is TGTGCCAGCAGCCCGGATGCCGGGACAGGGGGGGGAGGCTACACCTTC.